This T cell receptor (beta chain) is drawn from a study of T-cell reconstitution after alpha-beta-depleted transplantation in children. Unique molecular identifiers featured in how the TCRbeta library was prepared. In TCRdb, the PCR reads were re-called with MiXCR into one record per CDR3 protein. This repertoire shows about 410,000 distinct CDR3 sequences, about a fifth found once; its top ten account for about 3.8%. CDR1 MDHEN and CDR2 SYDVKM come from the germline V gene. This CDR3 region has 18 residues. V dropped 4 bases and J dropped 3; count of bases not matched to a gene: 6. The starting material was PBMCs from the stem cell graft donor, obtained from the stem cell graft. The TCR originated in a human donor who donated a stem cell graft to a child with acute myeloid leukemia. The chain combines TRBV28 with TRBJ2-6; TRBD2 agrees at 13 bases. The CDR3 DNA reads TGTGCCAGCAGTTCTACTAGCGGGAGGGCCTTTGGGGCCAACGTCCTGACTTTC. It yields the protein CASSSTSGRAFGANVLTF.